Presented here are 4 T cell receptor beta chains from one specimen sequenced in a study of shared clonotypes between healthy human individuals. The protocol was immunoSEQ multiplex PCR, while the TCRdb copy is restricted to in-frame clones and leaves out a portion. The repertoire holds roughly 1,000,000 clones, with 70% to 80% as singletons. Sequenced: memory CD4+ T cells from PBMCs. Subset specified: CD45RA-negative fraction. The receptor set was obtained from a man in his late teens or twenties in good health. Some clones in this sample may be carry-over from other donors' samples.

V is TRBV9 and J is TRBJ1-1; D perhaps matches TRBD1 (5 bases). The germline gives CDR1 SGDLS, CDR2 YYNGEE. Trimming took off 4 bases at V and 3 bases at J, with 13 bases between the two ends. The CDR3 is 14 amino acids. The CDR3 here is CASSSHRKHTEAFF. The CDR3 coding sequence is TGTGCCAGCAGCAGCCACAGGAAACACACTGAAGCTTTCTTT.

The rearrangement uses TRBV11-2 and TRBJ1-2, with TRBD1 as a possible D gene (5 bases). CDR3 size: 18 residues. V lost 5 bases and J 3 bases, leaving 25 bases between the germline ends. Germline CDR1 reads SGHAT; CDR2 reads FQNNGV. The CDR3 spells CASSALQKVAGRDYGYTF. In DNA form, the CDR3 reads TGTGCCAGCAGCGCCCTCCAGAAGGTGGCAGGGCGGGACTATGGCTACACCTTC.

Details on this clone: The sample has other DNA sequences that encode this CDR3 too. The chain is built from TRBV28 and TRBJ2-7; 7 nucleotides align to TRBD1. J gave up 2 bases and V 5 bases, and 9 bases lay outside the gene matches. This CDR3 comprises 15 residues. CDR1 and CDR2 from the germline V gene are MDHEN and SYDVKM. CDR3 sequence reads: CASSNTGVSPYEQYF. As DNA, the CDR3 is TGTGCCAGCAGTAATACAGGGGTCTCTCCCTACGAGCAGTACTTC.

This clone was counted a few times. The chain has TRBV2 and TRBJ2-2; 7 positions agree with TRBD2. V lost 4 bases, J lost 2 bases, and 4 bases stayed unmatched. The CDR3 contains 15 residues. Germline values: CDR1 SNHLY, CDR2 FYNNEI. The CDR3 nucleotides are TGTGCCAGCAGTGCGGCTAGCGGTAACACCGGGGAGCTGTTTTTT. It specifies CASSAASGNTGELFF.